This T cell receptor beta chain emerged from a study of siplizumab effects on memory and regulatory T cells. Study results and caveats: In siplizumab cultures, the suppressive function of proliferating Tregs remained unconfirmed. Alloreactive CD4+ clones that could be mapped were on average about 70% Treg-derived with siplizumab, against roughly 27% in controls.

Trimming took off 4 bases at V and 4 bases at J, with 16 bases between the two ends. Germline assignment: CDR1 KGHSY and CDR2 FQNENV. The CDR3 has 15 amino acids. As to this clone: Its antigen is currently unknown.

TCRdb keeps only in-frame clones here, not all; method: immunoSEQ multiplex PCR. Counted here are 57,000 or so clones, 90% to 95% occurring once; the ten biggest clones make up roughly two fifths. The sample comprised CD8+ T cells sorted from blood. The chain links TRBV16 to TRBJ1-2; a weak D match, TRBD1 (5 bases). The receptor was isolated from a human donor in good health. Here the CDR3 reads CASSPPHFGGYGYTF. The CDR3, as DNA: TGTGCCAGCAGCCCCCCCCATTTCGGGGGCTATGGCTACACCTTC.